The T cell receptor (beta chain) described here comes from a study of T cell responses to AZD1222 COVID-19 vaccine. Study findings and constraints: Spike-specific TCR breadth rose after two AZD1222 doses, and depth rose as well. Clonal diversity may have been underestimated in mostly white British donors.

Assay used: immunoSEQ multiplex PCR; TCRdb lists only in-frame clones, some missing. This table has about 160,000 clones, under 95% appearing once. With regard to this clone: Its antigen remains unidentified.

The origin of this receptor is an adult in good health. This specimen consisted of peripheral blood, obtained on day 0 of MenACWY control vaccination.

The CDR3 bases are TGTGCCAGTAGTCCCCTCCAGGGATACACTGAAGCTTTCTTT. Its protein product is CASSPLQGYTEAFF. The J gene is TRBJ1-1, the V gene TRBV19, with a tentative D call TRBD1 (5 bases). Germline lookup yields CDR1 LNHDA and CDR2 SQIVND (reference sequence). V was trimmed by 5 bases and J by 3 bases, leaving 13 bases between them. The CDR3 totals 14 residues.